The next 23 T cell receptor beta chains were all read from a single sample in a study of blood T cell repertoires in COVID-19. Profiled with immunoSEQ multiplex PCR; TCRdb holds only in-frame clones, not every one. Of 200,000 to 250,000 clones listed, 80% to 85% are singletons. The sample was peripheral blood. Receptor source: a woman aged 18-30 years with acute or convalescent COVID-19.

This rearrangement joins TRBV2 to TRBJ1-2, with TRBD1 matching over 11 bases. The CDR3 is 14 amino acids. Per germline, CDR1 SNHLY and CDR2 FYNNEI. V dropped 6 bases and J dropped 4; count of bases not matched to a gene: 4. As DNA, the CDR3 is TGTGCCAGCAGCCCCGGGACAGGGGGCTATGGCTACACCTTC. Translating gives CASSPGTGGYGYTF. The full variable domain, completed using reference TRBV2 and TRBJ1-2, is EPEVTQTPSHQVTQMGQEVILRCVPISNHLYFYWYRQILGQKVEFLVSFYNNEISEKSEIFDDQFSVERPDGSNFTLKIRSTKLEDSAMYFCASSPGTGGYGYTFGSGTRLTVV.

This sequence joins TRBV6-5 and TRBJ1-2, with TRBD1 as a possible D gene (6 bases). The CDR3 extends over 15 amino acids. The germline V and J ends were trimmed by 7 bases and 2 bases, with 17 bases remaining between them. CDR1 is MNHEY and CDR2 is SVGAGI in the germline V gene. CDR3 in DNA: TGTGCCAGCATTCAATCGACAGGATGGAACTATGGCTACACCTTC. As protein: CASIQSTGWNYGYTF.

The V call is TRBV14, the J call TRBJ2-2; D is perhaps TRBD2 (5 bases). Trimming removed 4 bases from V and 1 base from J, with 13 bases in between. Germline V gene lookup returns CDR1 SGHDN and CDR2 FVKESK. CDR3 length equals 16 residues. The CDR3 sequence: CASSPFSGLNTGELFF. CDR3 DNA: TGTGCCAGCAGCCCCTTTTCGGGGTTGAACACCGGGGAGCTGTTTTTT.

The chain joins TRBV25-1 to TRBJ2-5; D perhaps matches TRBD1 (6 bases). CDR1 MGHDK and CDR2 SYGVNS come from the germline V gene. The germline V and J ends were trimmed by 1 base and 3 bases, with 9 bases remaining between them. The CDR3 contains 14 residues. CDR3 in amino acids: CASSESQGKETQYF. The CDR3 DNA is TGTGCCAGCAGTGAATCACAGGGAAAAGAGACCCAGTACTTC.

CDR3 sequence (DNA): TGTGCCAGCGGAAGGACTAGGCCCCCGGGAGATACGCAGTATTTT. Amino acids: CASGRTRPPGDTQYF. The chain has TRBV6-5 and TRBJ2-3; 7 bases are shared with TRBD2. This CDR3 contains 15 residues. V trimming: 8 bases; J trimming: 5 bases; junction bases outside the gene matches: 13. Per germline, CDR1 MNHEY and CDR2 SVGAGI.

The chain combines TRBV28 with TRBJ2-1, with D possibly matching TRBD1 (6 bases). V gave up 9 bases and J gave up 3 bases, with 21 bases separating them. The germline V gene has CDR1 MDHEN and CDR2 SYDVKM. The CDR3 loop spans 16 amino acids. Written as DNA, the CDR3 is TGTGCCAGTCAGGGGATCGGCTCACCGTACTACAATGAGCAGTTCTTC. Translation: CASQGIGSPYYNEQFF.

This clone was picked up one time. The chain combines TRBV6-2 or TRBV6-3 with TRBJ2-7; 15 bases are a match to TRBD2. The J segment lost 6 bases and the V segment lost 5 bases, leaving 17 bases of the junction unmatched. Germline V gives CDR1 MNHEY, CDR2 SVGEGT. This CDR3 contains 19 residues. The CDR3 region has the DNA TGTGCCAGCAGTCACCCACCGACGGGACTAGCGGGAGGCCCGCGCGAGCAGTACTTC. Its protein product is CASSHPPTGLAGGPREQYF.

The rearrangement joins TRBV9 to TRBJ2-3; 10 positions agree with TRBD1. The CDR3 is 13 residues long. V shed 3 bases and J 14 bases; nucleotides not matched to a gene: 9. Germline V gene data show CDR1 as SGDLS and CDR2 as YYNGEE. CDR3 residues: CASSGGQGGSLYF. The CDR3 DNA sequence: TGTGCCAGCAGCGGAGGACAGGGGGGGTCCTTGTATTTT. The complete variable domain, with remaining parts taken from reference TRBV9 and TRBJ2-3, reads DSGVTQTPKHLITATGQRVTLRCSPRSGDLSVYWYQQSLDQGLQFLIQYYNGEERAKGNILERFSAQQFPDLHSELNLSSLELGDSALYFCASSGGQGGSLYFGPGTRLTVL.

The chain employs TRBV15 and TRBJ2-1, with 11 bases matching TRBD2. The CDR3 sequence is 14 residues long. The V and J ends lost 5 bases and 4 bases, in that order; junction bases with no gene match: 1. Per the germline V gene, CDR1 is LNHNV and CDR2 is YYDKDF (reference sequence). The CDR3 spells CATSWTSGYNEQFF. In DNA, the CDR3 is TGTGCCACCAGCTGGACTAGCGGGTACAATGAGCAGTTCTTC.

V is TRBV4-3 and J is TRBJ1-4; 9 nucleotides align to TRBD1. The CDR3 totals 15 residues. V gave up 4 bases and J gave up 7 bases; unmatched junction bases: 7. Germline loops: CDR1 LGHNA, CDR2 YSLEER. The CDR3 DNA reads TGCGCCAGCAGCCTACAGGGGGCAGGGAGTGAAAAACTGTTTTTT. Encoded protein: CASSLQGAGSEKLFF.

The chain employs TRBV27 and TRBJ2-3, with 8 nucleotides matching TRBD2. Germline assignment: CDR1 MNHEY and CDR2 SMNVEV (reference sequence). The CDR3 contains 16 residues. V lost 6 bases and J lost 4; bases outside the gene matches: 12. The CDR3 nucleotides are TGTGCCAGCAGACGTAGACCGGGACTAGATTCAGATACGCAGTATTTT. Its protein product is CASRRRPGLDSDTQYF.

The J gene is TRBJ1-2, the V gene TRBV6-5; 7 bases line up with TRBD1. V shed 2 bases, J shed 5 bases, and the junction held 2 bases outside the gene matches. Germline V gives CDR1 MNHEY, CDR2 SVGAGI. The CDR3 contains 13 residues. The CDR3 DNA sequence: TGTGCCAGCAGTTACCGGGACAGATATGGCTACACCTTC. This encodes CASSYRDRYGYTF.

This CDR3 reads CASSPTSETSWEQFF. As DNA, the CDR3 is TGTGCCAGCAGCCCTACTAGCGAGACATCGTGGGAGCAGTTCTTC. The gene calls are TRBV11-2 and TRBJ2-1; 7 bases line up with TRBD2. Trimming at V came to 5 bases and at J to 10 bases, leaving 14 bases not matched to a gene. Germline lookup yields CDR1 SGHAT and CDR2 FQNNGV. This CDR3 is 15 amino acids long.

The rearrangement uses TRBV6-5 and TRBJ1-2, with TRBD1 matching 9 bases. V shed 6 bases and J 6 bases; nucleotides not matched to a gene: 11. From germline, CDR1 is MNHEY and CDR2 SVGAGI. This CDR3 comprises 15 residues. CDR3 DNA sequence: TGTGCCAGCAGCCGTCCCGGGACAGGGTTTGATGGCTACACCTTC. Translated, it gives CASSRPGTGFDGYTF.

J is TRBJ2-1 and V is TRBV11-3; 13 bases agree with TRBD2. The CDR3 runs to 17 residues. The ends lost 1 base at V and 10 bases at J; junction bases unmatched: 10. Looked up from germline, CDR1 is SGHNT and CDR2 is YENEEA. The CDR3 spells CASSLARLAGGTHEQFF. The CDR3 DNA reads TGTGCCAGCAGCTTAGCCCGACTAGCGGGAGGAACACACGAGCAGTTCTTC.

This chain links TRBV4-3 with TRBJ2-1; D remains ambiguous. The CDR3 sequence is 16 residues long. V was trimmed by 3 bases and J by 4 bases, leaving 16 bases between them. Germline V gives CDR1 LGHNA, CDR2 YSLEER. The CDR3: CASSQVRAGSYNEQFF. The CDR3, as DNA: TGCGCCAGCAGCCAGGTTCGTGCCGGGTCTTACAATGAGCAGTTCTTC.

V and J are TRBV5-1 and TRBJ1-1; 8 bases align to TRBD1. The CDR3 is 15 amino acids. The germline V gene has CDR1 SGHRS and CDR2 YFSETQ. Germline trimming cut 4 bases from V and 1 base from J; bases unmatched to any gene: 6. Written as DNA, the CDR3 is TGCGCCAGCAGCCTCTGGACAGGGAAGAACACTGAAGCTTTCTTT. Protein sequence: CASSLWTGKNTEAFF.

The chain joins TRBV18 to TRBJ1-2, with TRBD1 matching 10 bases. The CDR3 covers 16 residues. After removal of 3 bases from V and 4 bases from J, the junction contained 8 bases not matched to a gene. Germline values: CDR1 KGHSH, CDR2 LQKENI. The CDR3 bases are TGTGCCAGCTCACCGGAAGGGACAGGGGTGGGCTATGGCTACACCTTC. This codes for CASSPEGTGVGYGYTF.

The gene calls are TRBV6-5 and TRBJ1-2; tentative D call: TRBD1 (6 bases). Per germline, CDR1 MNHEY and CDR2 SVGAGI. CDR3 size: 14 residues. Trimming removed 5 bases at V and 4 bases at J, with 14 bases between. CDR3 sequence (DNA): TGTGCCAGCAGTCCATCGCGGACAGTCTATGGCTACACCTTC. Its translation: CASSPSRTVYGYTF.

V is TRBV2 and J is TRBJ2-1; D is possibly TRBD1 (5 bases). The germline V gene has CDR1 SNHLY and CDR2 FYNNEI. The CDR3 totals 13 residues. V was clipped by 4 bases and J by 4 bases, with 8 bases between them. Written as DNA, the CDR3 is TGTGCCAGCAGTGGGACACTGTACAATGAGCAGTTCTTC. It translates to CASSGTLYNEQFF. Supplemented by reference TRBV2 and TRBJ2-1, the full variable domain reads EPEVTQTPSHQVTQMGQEVILRCVPISNHLYFYWYRQILGQKVEFLVSFYNNEISEKSEIFDDQFSVERPDGSNFTLKIRSTKLEDSAMYFCASSGTLYNEQFFGPGTRLTVL.

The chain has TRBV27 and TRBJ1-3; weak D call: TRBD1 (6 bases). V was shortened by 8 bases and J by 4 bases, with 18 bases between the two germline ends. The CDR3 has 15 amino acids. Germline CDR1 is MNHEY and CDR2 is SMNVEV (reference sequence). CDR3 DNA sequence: TGTGCCAGCTTTGCTCACAGGGCCCCAGGAAACACCATATATTTT. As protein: CASFAHRAPGNTIYF.

In nucleotides, the CDR3 is TGTGCCAGCAGCACAGACGGACAGATCTTCTATGGCTACACCTTC. Translation: CASSTDGQIFYGYTF. The V and J genes are TRBV7-2 and TRBJ1-2; a weak D match, TRBD1 (6 bases). Germline V gene lookup returns CDR1 SGHTA and CDR2 FQGNSA. The CDR3 consists of 15 residues. The V gene lost 5 bases and the J gene lost 4 bases, with 17 bases spanning the gap.

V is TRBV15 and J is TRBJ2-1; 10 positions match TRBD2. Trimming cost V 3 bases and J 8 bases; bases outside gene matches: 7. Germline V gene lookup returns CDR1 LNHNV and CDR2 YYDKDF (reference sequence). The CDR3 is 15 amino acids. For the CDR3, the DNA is TGTGCCACCAGCAGCGTAGCGGGAGGTATTGATGAGCAGTTCTTC. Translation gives CATSSVAGGIDEQFF.